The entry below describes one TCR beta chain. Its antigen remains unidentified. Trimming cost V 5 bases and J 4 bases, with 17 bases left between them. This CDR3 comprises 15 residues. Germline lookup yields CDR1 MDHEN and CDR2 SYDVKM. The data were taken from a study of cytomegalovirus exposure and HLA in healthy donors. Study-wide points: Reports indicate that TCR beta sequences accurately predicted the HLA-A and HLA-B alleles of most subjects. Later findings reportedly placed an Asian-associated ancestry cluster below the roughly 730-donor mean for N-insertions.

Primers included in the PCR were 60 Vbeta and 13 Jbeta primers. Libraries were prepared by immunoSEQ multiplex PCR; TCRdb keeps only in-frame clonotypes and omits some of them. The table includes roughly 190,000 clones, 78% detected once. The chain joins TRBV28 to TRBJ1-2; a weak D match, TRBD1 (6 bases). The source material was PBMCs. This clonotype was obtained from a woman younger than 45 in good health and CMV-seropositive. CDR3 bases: TGTGCCAGCAGTCCCCCAGGGGCCGCTGGCTATGGCTACACCTTC. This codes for CASSPPGAAGYGYTF.